The entry below describes one TCR beta chain. This clonotype was detected only a few times. The antigen this receptor binds is unknown. Base qualities are not provided; no much larger clone lies one nucleotide away. The CDR3 has 16 amino acids, counting the end cysteine and phenylalanine. Only the CDR3 region is kept as DNA, spanning 48 bases read in frame from base 1. These data belong to a study of T-cell reconstitution after alpha-beta-depleted transplantation in children (dated by TCRdb to the mid-2010s). In the study overall: The study quantitatively tracked T-cell immune reconstitution after TCRalphabeta/CD19-depleted allogeneic hematopoietic cell transplantation in children using TCR repertoire profiling.

Findings and caveats that apply to the study as a whole: The apparently early recovery of alphabetaT-cell counts about two months after transplant reportedly depended on only several hundred rapidly expanded clones that came from non-depleted graft cells. The frequencies of hyperexpanded clones fell over the following months, and after one year, T-cell counts and TCRbeta diversity were mostly attributed to newly produced T cells. In some patients, the high TCRbeta diversity seen at day 60 was put down to recipient T cells and intrathymic progenitors that had survived conditioning.

The treatment or condition tag for this specimen amounts to: allogeneic hematopoietic cell transplantation with graft depleted of TCRalphabeta T cells and CD19 B cells. The children who served as transplant recipients had been given grafts of TCRalphabeta/CD19-depleted allogeneic hematopoietic cells. The library was produced with PCR. The reads were generated on an Illumina HiSeq 2500. TCR libraries were prepared with molecular barcoding, using unique molecular identifiers to normalize TCRbeta repertoire quantification. Starting from the raw public reads, TCRdb applied fastp trimming at Q25, assembled clones with MiXCR and retained in-frame beta chains. Rows are combined by CDR3 protein, so each entry shows the most common genes and DNA. This sample has just over 950,000 distinct CDR3 sequences in its table, and less than 30% of those were observed once. The top ten clonotypes cover 28% of the sample.

The TCR originated in a boy younger than two who had a stem cell transplant for SCID, so the T cells may come from the graft donor. The specimen was PBMCs, mostly from graft donor cells, collected 360 days after TCRalphabeta/CD19-depleted stem cell transplant. The V and J segments used are TRBV21-1 and TRBJ2-5; the table gives TRBD1 as D, unverified against the DNA. TRBV21-1 is classified as a pseudogene. CDR3 region: CASSKRVGGSEETQYF. The bases are TGTGCCAGCAGCAAAAGGGTAGGGGGGTCTGAAGAGACCCAGTACTTC.